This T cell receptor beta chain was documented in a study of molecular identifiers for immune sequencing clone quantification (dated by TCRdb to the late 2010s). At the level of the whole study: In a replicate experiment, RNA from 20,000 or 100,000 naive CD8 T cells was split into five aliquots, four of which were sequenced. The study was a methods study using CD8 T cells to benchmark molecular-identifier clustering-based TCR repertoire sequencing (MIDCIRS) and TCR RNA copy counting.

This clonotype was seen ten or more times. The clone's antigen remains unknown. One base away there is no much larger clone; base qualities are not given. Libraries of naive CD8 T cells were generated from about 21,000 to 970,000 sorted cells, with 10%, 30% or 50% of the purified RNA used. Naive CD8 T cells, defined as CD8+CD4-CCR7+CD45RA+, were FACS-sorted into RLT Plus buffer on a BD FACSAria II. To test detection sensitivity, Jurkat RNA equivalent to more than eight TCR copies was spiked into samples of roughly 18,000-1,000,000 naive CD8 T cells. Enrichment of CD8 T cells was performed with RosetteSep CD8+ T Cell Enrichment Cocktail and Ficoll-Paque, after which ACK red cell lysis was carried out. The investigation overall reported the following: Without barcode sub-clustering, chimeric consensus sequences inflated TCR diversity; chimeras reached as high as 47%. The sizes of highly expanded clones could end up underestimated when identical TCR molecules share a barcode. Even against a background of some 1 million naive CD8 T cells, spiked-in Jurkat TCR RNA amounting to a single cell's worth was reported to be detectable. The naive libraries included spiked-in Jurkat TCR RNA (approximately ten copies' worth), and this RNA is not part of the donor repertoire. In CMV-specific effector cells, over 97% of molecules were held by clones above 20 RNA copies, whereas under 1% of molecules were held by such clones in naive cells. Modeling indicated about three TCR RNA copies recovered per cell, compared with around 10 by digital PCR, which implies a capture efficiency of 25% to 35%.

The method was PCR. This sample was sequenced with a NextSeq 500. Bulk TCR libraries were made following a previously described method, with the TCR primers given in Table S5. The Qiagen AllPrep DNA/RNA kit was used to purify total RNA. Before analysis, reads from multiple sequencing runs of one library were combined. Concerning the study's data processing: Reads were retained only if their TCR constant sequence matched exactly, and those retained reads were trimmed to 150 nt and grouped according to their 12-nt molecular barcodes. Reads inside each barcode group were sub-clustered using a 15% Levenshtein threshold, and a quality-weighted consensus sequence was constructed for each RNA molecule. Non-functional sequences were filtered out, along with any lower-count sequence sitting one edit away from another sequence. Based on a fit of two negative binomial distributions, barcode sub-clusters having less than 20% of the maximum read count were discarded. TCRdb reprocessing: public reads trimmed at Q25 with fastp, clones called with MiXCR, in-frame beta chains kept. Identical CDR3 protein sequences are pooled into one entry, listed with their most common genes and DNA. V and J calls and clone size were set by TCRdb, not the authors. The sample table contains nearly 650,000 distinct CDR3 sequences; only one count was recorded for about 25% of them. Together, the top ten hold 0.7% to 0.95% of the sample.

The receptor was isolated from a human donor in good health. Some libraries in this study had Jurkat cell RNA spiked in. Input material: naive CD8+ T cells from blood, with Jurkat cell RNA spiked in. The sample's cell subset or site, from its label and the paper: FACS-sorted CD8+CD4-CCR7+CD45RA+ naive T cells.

The nucleotides are TGTGCCAGCAGCTTGCTGGGGCAGGAGCAGTTCTTC. Its translation is CASSLLGQEQFF. The rearrangement joined TRBV5-6 to TRBJ2-1, and possibly TRBD1, on 5 matching bases. The CDR1 and CDR2 encoded by the germline V gene are SGHDT and YYEEEE. The cysteine opens and the phenylalanine closes a CDR3 of 12 amino acids. Only the CDR3 region is kept as DNA, spanning 36 bases read in frame from base 1. V loses 1 base of germline sequence and J loses 10 bases, and the interval between the two ends is 9 bases.